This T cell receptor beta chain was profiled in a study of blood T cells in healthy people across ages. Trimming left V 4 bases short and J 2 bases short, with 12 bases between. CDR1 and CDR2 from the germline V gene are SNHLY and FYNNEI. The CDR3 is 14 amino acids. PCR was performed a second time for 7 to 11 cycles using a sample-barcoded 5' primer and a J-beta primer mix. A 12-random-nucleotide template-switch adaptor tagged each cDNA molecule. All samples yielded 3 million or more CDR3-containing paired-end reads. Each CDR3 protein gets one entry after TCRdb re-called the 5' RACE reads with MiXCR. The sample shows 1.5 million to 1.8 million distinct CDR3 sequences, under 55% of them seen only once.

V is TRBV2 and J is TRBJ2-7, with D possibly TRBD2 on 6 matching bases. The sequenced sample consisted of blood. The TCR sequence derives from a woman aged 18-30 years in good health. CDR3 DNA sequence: TGTGCCAGCAGTGGGGGGGACGGAGCCTACGAGCAGTACTTC. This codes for CASSGGDGAYEQYF.